This T cell receptor (beta chain) was identified during a study of T cells in Graves' hyperthyroidism and ophthalmopathy. Regarding the study as a whole: Progression to ophthalmopathy was predicted a median of roughly seven months early. Most clonotypes expanded in thyroid above 0.001 were likewise present in blood.

Participants, patients aged 18 to 65, had newly diagnosed hyperthyroidism with a duration under 2 months. Trimming removed 8 bases from V and 0 bases from J; junction bases left unmatched: 11. Germline V gives CDR1 GTSNPN, CDR2 SVGIG (reference sequence). The CDR3 is made up of 15 amino acids. This clonotype showed up many times. Its antigen remains unknown. Amplified TCR beta CDR3 regions came from RNA transcripts. Carried out on the TCR CDR3, a first-round RT-PCR used the HTBI primer set. TCRdb used MiXCR to reprocess the multiplex PCR reads, holding one entry per CDR3 protein. The repertoire holds 300,000 to 500,000 distinct CDR3 sequences, with more than 12% as singletons.

Input material: blood. The TCR was taken from a woman in her twenties or thirties with Graves' hyperthyroidism. The chain is built from TRBV30 and TRBJ2-3; 7 bases are a match to TRBD2. The CDR3 DNA is TGTGCCAGGACCAGGACTAGTTCTAGCACAGATACGCAGTATTTT. Protein product: CARTRTSSSTDTQYF.